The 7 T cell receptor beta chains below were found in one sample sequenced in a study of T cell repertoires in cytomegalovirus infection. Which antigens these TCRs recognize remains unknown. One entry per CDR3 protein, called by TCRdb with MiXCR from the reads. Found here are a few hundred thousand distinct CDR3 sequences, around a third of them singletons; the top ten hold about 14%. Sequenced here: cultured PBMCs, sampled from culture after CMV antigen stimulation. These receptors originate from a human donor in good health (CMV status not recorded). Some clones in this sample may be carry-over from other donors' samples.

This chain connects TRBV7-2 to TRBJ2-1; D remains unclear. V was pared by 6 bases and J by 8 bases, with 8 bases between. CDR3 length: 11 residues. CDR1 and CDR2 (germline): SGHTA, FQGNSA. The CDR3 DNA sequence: TGTGCCAGCAGTTCGGTCCATGAGCAGTTCTTC. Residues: CASSSVHEQFF.

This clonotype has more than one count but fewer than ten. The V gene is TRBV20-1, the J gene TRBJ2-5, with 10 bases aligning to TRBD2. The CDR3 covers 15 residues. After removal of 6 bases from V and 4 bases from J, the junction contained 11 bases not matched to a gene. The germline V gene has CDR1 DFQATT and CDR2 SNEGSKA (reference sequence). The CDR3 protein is CSAPRVASGRETQYF. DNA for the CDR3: TGCAGTGCCCCTCGAGTGGCTAGCGGGAGAGAGACCCAGTACTTC.

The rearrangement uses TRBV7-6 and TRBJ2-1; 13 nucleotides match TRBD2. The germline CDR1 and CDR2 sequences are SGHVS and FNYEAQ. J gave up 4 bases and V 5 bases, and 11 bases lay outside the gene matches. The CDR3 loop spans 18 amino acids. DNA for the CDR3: TGTGCCAGCAGCCTAGGTGCAACTAGCGGGAGGGCGTACAATGAGCAGTTCTTC. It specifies CASSLGATSGRAYNEQFF.

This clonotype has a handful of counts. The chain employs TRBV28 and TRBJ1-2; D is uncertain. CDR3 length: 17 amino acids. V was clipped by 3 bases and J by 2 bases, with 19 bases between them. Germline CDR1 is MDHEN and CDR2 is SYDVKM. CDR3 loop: CASSFQWLIRPNYGYTF. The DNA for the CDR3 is TGTGCCAGCAGTTTTCAATGGTTGATACGTCCGAACTATGGCTACACCTTC.

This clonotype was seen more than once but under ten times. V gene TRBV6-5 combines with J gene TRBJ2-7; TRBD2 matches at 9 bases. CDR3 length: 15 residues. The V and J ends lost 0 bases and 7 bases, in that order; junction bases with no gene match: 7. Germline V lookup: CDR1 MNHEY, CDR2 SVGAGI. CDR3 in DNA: TGTGCCAGCAGTTACTCAGGTAGCGGGAGTGGGGAGCAGTACTTC. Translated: CASSYSGSGSGEQYF.

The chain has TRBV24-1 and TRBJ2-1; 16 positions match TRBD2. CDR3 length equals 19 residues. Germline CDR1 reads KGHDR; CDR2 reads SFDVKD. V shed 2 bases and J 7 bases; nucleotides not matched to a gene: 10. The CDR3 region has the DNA TGTGCCACCAGTGATTCTCCCGGGACTAGCGGGAGGGCGGGGAATGAGCAGTTCTTC. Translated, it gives CATSDSPGTSGRAGNEQFF.

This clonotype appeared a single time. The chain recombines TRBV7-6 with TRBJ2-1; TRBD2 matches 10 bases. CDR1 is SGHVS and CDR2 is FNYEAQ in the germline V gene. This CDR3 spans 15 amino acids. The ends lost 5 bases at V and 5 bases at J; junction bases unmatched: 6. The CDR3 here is CASSEWTSGNNEQFF. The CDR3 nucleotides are TGTGCCAGCAGCGAATGGACTAGCGGTAACAATGAGCAGTTCTTC.